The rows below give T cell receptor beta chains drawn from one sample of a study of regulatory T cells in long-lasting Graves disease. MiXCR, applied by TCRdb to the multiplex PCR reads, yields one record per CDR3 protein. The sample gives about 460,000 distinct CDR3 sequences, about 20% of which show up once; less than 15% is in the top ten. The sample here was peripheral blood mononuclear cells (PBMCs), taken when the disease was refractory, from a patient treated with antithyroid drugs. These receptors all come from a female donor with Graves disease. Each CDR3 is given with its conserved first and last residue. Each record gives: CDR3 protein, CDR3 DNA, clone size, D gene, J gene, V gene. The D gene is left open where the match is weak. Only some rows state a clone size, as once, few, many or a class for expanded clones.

CDR3: CASSWRGSGYEQYF
DNA: TGTGCCAGCAGTTGGAGAGGGAGTGGATACGAGCAGTACTTC
size: few
D: .
J: TRBJ2-7
V: TRBV6-2/TRBV6-3

CDR3: CATSRTGVDQPQHF
DNA: TGTGCCACCAGCCGGACAGGAGTAGATCAGCCCCAGCATTTT
size: .
D: TRBD1
J: TRBJ1-5
V: TRBV24-1

CDR3: CSARGATGDLNEKLFF
DNA: TGCAGTGCTAGAGGCGCAACAGGGGATTTAAATGAAAAACTGTTTTTT
size: few
D: TRBD1
J: TRBJ1-4
V: TRBV20-1

CDR3: CASTSGTSGEAFF
DNA: TGTGCCAGCACCTCCGGGACCTCCGGTGAAGCTTTCTTT
size: many
D: .
J: TRBJ1-1
V: TRBV2

CDR3: CASSWGGGEAFF
DNA: TGTGCCAGCAGCTGGGGGGGAGGGGAGGCTTTCTTT
size: .
D: .
J: TRBJ1-1
V: TRBV7-2

CDR3: CASLGTDKNIQYF
DNA: TGTGCCAGCCTCGGGACAGATAAAAACATTCAGTACTTC
size: few
D: TRBD1
J: TRBJ2-4
V: TRBV6-1

CDR3: CSVPGLAGLQETQYF
DNA: TGCAGCGTACCGGGACTAGCGGGACTCCAAGAGACCCAGTACTTC
size: few
D: TRBD2
J: TRBJ2-5
V: TRBV29-1

CDR3: CASSESGTYGYTF
DNA: TGTGCCAGCAGTGAATCTGGGACCTATGGCTACACCTTC
size: many
D: .
J: TRBJ1-2
V: TRBV2

CDR3: CASSSLNTQYF
DNA: TGTGCCAGCAGCTCTCTAAATACGCAGTATTTT
size: few
D: .
J: TRBJ2-3
V: TRBV7-2

CDR3: CASSQVLVSSSPYEQYF
DNA: TGTGCCAGCAGCCAAGTTTTGGTTTCAAGTTCCCCCTACGAGCAGTACTTC
size: .
D: .
J: TRBJ2-7
V: TRBV3-1

CDR3: CASSYSLTGGGEKLFF
DNA: TGTGCCAGCAGTTACTCCTTAACAGGGGGAGGTGAAAAACTGTTTTTT
size: .
D: TRBD1
J: TRBJ1-4
V: TRBV6-5

CDR3: CASSGDGPKRDKDEQYF
DNA: TGCGCCAGCAGCGGAGACGGACCGAAAAGGGATAAGGACGAGCAGTACTTC
size: .
D: .
J: TRBJ2-7
V: TRBV5-1

CDR3: CSGDGRTDTQYF
DNA: TGCAGTGGGGACGGGCGCACAGATACGCAGTATTTT
size: few
D: .
J: TRBJ2-3
V: TRBV20-1

CDR3: CASTMILDSIAGSPFHF
DNA: TGTGCCAGCACCATGATATTGGACAGCATAGCGGGGTCACCCTTCCACTTT
size: many
D: .
J: TRBJ1-6
V: TRBV28

CDR3: CASGENTEAFF
DNA: TGTGCCAGCGGGGAGAACACTGAAGCTTTCTTT
size: many
D: .
J: TRBJ1-1
V: TRBV28

CDR3: CASSHGALNTEAFF
DNA: TGTGCCAGCAGCCACGGGGCTCTGAACACTGAAGCTTTCTTT
size: many
D: .
J: TRBJ1-1
V: TRBV6-1